This entry describes one T cell receptor beta chain. The antigen remains unidentified. The data stem from a study of cytomegalovirus exposure and HLA in healthy donors. Germline-derived CDR1 and CDR2 are LGHNA and YNFKEQ. V dropped 3 bases and J dropped 5 bases, with 17 bases sitting between them. The CDR3 has 15 amino acids. PCR employed 60 Vbeta and 13 Jbeta primers. Libraries were prepared by immunoSEQ multiplex PCR; TCRdb keeps only in-frame clonotypes and omits some of them. This table holds under 150,000 clones, approximately 80% found once. Study-wide results and caveats: Later on, an analysis found that several of the most significant clusters appeared to be linked to common viral pathogens, which included parvovirus B19. A later look showed TCR association rates differing by HLA locus, highest for DRB1 and lowest for HLA-C. The authors confirmed in vitro that a few CMV-associated chains were specific for CMV antigens.

The rearrangement links TRBV4-2 to TRBJ2-7; weak D call: TRBD1 (6 bases). The TCR originated in a woman aged 40 to 50 in good health and CMV-seropositive. The sample consisted of PBMCs. The CDR3 DNA reads TGTGCCAGCAGCCACCAACAGGGTATCCTTGACGAGCAGTACTTC. As protein: CASSHQQGILDEQYF.